This T cell receptor beta chain came from a study of early T cells in non-severe SARS-CoV-2 infection. Study summary: RNA in bulk from unsorted whole blood was sequenced, and chains were unpaired. Study outcomes and limitations: Anti-spike CD8 responses were favored in VDJdb matching, and private and CD4 specificities were missed.

As to this clonotype: Its antigen is not known.

The library protocol tagged individual cDNA molecules with unique molecular identifiers. TCRdb passed the 5' RACE reads through MiXCR, listing each CDR3 protein once. The sample has about 71,000 distinct CDR3 sequences, around 11% seen once. This TCR was recovered from an adult who was a healthcare worker with PCR-confirmed SARS-CoV-2 infection or an uninfected control (not recorded which). Here the sequenced sample was whole blood, taken at baseline.

The CDR3 is CASSRSLAGSTDTQYF. Here the CDR3 DNA reads TGTGCCAGCAGCAGATCTCTAGCGGGGAGCACAGATACGCAGTATTTT. The J gene is TRBJ2-3, the V gene TRBV7-9; 9 nucleotides agree with TRBD2. The CDR3 contains 16 residues. V gave up 5 bases and J gave up 0 bases; unmatched junction bases: 6. From germline, CDR1 is SEHNR and CDR2 FQNEAQ (reference sequence).